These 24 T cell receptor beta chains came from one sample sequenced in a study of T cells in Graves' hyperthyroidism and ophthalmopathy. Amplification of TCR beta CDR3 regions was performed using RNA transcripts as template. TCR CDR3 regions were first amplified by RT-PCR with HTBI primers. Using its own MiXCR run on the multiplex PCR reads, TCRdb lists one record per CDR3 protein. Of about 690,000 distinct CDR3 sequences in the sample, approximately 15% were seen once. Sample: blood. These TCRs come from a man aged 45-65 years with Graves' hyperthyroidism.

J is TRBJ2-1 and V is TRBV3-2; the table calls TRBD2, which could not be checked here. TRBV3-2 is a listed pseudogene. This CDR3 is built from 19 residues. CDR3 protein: CASSQEGLAGVKEDNEQFF. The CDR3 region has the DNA TGTGCCAGCAGCCAAGAGGGACTAGCGGGAGTCAAGGAAGACAATGAGCAGTTCTTC.

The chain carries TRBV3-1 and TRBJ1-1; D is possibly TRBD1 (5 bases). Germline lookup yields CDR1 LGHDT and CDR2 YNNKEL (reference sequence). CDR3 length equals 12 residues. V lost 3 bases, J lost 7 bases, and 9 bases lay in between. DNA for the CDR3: TGTGCCAGCAGCCACCAAACAGGTGAAGCTTTCTTT. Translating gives CASSHQTGEAFF.

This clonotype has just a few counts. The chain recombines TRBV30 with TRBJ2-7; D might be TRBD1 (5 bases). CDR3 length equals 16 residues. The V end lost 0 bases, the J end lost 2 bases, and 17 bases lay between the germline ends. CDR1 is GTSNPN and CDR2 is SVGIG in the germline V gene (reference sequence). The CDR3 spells CAWSVSRSGAPYEQYF. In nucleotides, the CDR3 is TGTGCCTGGAGTGTGAGTCGGAGTGGGGCTCCCTACGAGCAGTACTTC.

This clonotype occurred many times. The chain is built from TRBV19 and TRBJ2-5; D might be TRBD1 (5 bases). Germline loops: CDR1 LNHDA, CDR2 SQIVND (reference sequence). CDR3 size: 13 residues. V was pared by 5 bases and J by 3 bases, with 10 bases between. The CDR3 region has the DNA TGTGCCAGTAGTGGTAGGGGCAAAGAGACCCAGTACTTC. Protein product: CASSGRGKETQYF. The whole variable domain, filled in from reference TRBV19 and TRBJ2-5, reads DGGITQSPKYLFRKEGQNVTLSCEQNLNHDAMYWYRQDPGQGLRLIYYSQIVNDFQKGDIAEGYSVSREKKESFPLTVTSAQKNPTAFYLCASSGRGKETQYFGPGTRLLVL.

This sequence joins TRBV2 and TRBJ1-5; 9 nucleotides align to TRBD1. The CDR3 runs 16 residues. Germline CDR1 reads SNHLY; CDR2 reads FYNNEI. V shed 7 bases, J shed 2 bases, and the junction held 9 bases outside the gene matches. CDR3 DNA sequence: TGTGCCAGCACGTTCGAACAGGGGGCTGGCAATCAGCCCCAGCATTTT. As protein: CASTFEQGAGNQPQHF.

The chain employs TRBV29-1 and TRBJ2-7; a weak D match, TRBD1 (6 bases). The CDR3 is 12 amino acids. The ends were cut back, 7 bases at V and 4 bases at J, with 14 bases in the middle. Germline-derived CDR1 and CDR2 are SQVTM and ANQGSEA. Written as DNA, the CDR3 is TGCAGCGCCGAGAAACAGGGTTACGAGCAGTACTTC. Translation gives CSAEKQGYEQYF.

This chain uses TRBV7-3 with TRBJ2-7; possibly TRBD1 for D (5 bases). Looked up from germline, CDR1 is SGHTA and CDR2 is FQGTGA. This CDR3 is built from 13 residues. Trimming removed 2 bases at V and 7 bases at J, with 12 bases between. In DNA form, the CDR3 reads TGTGCCAGCAGCTTAGACAGTCTTCGGGAGCAGTACTTC. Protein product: CASSLDSLREQYF.

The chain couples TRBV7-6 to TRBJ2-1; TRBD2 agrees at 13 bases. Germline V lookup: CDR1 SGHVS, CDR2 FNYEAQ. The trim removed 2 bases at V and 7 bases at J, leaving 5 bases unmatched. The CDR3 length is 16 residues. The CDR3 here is CASSLMVTSGRNEQFF. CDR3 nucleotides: TGTGCCAGCAGCTTAATGGTGACTAGCGGGAGGAATGAGCAGTTCTTC.

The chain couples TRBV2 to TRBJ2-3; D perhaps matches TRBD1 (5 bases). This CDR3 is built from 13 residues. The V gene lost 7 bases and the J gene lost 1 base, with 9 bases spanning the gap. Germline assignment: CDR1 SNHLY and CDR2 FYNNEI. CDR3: CASTPGRTDTQYF. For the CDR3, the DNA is TGTGCCAGCACCCCAGGGCGCACAGATACGCAGTATTTT.

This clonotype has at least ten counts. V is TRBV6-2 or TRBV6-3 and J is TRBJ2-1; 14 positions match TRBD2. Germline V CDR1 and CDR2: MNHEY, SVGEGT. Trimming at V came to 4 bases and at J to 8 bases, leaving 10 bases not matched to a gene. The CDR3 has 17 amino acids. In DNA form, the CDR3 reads TGTGCCAGCAGTTCCCCGGGACTAGCGGGAGTAGGGTATGAGCAGTTCTTC. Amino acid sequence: CASSSPGLAGVGYEQFF.

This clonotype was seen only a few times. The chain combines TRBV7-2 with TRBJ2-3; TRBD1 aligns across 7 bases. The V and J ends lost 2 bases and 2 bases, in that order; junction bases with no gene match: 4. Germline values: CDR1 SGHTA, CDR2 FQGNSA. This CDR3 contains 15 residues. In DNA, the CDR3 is TGTGCCAGCAGCTTAACAGGGGATGTCACAGATACGCAGTATTTT. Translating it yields CASSLTGDVTDTQYF.

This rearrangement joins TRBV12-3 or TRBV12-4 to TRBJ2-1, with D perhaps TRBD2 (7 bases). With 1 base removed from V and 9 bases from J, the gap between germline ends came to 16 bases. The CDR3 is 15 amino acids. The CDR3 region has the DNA TGTGCCAGCAGTTTAGAAGGGGGAGGGTGGGCTGAGCAGTTCTTC. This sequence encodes CASSLEGGGWAEQFF.

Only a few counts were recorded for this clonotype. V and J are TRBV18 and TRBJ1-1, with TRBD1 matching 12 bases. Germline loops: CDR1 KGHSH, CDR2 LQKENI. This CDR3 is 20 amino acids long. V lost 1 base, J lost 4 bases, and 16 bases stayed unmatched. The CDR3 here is CASSPRYGTGGSSWVTEAFF. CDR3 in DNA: TGTGCCAGCTCACCACGATACGGGACAGGGGGCTCGAGTTGGGTCACTGAAGCTTTCTTT.

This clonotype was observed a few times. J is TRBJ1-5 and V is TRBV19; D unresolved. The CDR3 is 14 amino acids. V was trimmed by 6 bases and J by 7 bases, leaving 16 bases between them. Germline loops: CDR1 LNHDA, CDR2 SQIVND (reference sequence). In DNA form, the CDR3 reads TGTGCCAGTAGCACGGGGTACCTCTCACAGCCCCAGCATTTT. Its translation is CASSTGYLSQPQHF.

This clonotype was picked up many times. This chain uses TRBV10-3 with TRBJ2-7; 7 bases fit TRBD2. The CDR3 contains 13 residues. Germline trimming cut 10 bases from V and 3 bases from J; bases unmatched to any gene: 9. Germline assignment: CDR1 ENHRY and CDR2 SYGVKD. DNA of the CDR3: TGTGCCACCTGGGCGGGGGAAGGCTACGAGCAGTACTTC. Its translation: CATWAGEGYEQYF.

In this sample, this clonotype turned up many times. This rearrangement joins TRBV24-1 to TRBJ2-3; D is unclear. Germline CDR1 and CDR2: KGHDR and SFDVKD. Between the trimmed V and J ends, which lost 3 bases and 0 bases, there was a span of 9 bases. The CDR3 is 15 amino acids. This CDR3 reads CATSDGLLSTDTQYF. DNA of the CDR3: TGTGCCACCAGTGATGGTCTCCTCAGCACAGATACGCAGTATTTT.

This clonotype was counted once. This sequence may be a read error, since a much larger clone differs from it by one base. This chain's CDR3 is CATSDWTSGTYDEQFF. The CDR3 DNA sequence: TGTGCCACCAGTGATTGGACTAGCGGAACCTACGATGAGCAGTTCTTC. This chain uses TRBV24-1 with TRBJ2-1; 10 bases are a match to TRBD2. The CDR3 spans 16 residues. The germline CDR1 and CDR2 sequences are KGHDR and SFDVKD.

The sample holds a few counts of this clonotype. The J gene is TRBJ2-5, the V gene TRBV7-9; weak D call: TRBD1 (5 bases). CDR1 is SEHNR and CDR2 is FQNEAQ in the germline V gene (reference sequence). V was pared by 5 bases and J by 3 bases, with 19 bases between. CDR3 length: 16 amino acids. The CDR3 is CASSNHAGRTKETQYF. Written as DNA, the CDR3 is TGTGCCAGCAGCAACCACGCAGGGCGAACCAAAGAGACCCAGTACTTC.

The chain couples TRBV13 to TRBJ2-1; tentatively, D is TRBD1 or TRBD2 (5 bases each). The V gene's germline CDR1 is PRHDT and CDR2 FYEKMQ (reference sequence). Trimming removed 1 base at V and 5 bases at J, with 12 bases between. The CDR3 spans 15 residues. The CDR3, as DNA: TGTGCCAGCAGCTTAGAAACGGGACCCGACAATGAGCAGTTCTTC. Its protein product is CASSLETGPDNEQFF.

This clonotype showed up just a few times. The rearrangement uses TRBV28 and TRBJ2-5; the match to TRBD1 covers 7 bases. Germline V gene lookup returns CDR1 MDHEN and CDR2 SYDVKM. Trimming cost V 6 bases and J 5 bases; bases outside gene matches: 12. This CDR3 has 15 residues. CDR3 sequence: CASSTDRESRETQYF. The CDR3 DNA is TGTGCCAGCAGCACCGACAGGGAGAGCAGGGAGACCCAGTACTTC.

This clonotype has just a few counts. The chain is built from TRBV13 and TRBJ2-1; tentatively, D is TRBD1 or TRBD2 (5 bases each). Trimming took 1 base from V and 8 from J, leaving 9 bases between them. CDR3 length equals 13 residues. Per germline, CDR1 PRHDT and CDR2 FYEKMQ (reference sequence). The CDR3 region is CASSLAVGDEQFF. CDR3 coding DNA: TGTGCCAGCAGCTTAGCGGTGGGGGATGAGCAGTTCTTC.

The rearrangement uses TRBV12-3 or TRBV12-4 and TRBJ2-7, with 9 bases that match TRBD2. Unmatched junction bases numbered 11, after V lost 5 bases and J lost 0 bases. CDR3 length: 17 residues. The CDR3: CASSRPGLAKSSYEQYF. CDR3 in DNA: TGTGCCAGCAGTCGCCCGGGACTAGCTAAAAGCTCCTACGAGCAGTACTTC.

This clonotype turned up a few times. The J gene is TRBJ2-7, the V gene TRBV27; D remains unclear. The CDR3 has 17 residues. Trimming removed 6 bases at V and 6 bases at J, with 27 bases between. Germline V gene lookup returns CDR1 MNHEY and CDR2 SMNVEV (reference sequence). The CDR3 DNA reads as TGTGCCAGCAGCCCGCGTGTAACGGCCACTACTTTCGGCGAGCAGTACTTC. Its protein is CASSPRVTATTFGEQYF.

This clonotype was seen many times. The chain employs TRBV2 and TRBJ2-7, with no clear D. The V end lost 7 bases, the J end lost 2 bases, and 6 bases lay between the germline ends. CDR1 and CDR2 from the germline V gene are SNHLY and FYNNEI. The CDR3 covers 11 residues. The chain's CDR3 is CASTETYEQYF. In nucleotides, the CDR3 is TGTGCCAGCACCGAAACCTACGAGCAGTACTTC.